Sequencing of this TCR beta chain was carried out in a study of T cell responses to AZD1222 COVID-19 vaccine. TCRdb's copy holds only in-frame clones and misses some; the assay was immunoSEQ multiplex PCR. The repertoire consists of about 56,000 clones, with more than 75% occurring once and the leading ten covering roughly a sixth. Germline-derived CDR1 and CDR2 are SGHDN and FVKESK. The CDR3 is made up of 15 amino acids. Trimming removed 4 bases from V and 5 bases from J, with 17 bases in between. The sample here was peripheral blood, taken on day 0 of AZD1222 vaccination. This sequence originates from an adult in good health. The V call is TRBV14, the J call TRBJ1-2; no clear D. Here the CDR3 reads CASSPHIGPLYGYTF. CDR3 bases: TGTGCCAGCAGCCCCCACATCGGCCCCCTTTATGGCTACACCTTC. The full variable domain, its missing parts supplied by reference TRBV14 and TRBJ1-2, is EAGVTQFPSHSVIEKGQTVTLRCDPISGHDNLYWYRRVMGKEIKFLLHFVKESKQDESGMPNNRFLAERTGGTYSTLKVQPAELEDSGVYFCASSPHIGPLYGYTFGSGTRLTVV.